The clone carrying this T cell receptor (beta chain) was recorded at least ten times. This record comes from a study of T-cell reconstitution after alpha-beta-depleted transplantation in children. Unique molecular identifiers were built into the TCRbeta library. TCRdb passed the PCR reads through MiXCR, listing each CDR3 protein once. The sample contains 350,000 to 500,000 distinct CDR3 sequences, about 45% of which appear only once. Trimming shortened V by 0 bases and J by 5 bases, and 13 bases separated the two germline ends. The length of the CDR3 is 14 residues. CDR1 DFQATT and CDR2 SNEGSKA come from the germline V gene (reference sequence).

This chain connects TRBV20-1 to TRBJ2-5, with D perhaps being TRBD1 or TRBD2 (5 bases each). The sample consisted of PBMCs, taken before TCRalphabeta/CD19-depleted stem cell transplant. The TCR sequence derives from a girl aged 2 to 10 with aplastic anemia, due to receive a stem cell transplant. CDR3 bases: TGCAGTGCTAGAGACGGGGCCGAGGTGGAGACCCAGTACTTC. Its protein is CSARDGAEVETQYF.